This T cell receptor (beta chain) was recorded in a study of T-cell memory formation after mild COVID-19. Study in general: Clusters were largely donor specific.

In its sample, this clonotype was seen many times. Its matching antigen is unknown. Per the germline V gene, CDR1 is SGDLS and CDR2 is YYNGEE. Trimming pared 0 bases from V and 7 bases from J, leaving 13 bases between. The CDR3 sequence is 14 residues long. Sample barcodes and UMIs were carried by the TCR alpha and TCR beta cDNA libraries that 5'RACE generated with constant-segment primers. In TCRdb, the 5' RACE reads were re-called with MiXCR into one record per CDR3 protein. The data show about 130,000 distinct CDR3 sequences, roughly 6% seen once. Study results and limitations: Cross-reactive memory apparently joined, as some responding clones appeared in pre-infection memory. The CD4+ clones that contracted clustered mainly within CM and EM, and the CD8+ clones concentrated in EMRA.

The genes are TRBV9 and TRBJ2-5; D possibly corresponds to TRBD2 (5 bases). The clonotype originates from an adult woman who had mild COVID-19 (a few samples of this study predate the infection). Cell type and time point are not known. Sequencing was performed on PBMCs or a T cell subset sorted from them (not recorded which). The CDR3 loop is CASSVGTTEGTQYF. The CDR3 nucleotides read TGTGCCAGCAGCGTAGGTACTACCGAGGGGACCCAGTACTTC. The full variable domain, in which reference TRBV9 and TRBJ2-5 provide the parts outside the CDR3, is DSGVTQTPKHLITATGQRVTLRCSPRSGDLSVYWYQQSLDQGLQFLIQYYNGEERAKGNILERFSAQQFPDLHSELNLSSLELGDSALYFCASSVGTTEGTQYFGPGTRLLVL.